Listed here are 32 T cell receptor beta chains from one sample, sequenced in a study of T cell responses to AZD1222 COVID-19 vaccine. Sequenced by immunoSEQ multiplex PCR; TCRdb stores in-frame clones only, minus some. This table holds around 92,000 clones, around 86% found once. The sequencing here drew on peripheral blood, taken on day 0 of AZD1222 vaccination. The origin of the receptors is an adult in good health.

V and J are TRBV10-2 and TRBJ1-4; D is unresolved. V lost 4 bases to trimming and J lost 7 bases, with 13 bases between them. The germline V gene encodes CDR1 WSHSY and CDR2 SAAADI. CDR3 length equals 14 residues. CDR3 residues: CASSGYPDFEKLFF. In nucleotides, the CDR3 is TGCGCCAGCAGTGGTTACCCCGATTTTGAAAAACTGTTTTTT.

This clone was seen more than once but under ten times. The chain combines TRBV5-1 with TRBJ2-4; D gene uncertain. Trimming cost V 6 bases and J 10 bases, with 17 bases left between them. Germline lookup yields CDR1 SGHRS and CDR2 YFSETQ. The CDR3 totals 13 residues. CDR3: CASKNSSFEIQYF. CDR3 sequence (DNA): TGCGCCAGCAAAAACAGTTCCTTTGAGATTCAGTACTTC. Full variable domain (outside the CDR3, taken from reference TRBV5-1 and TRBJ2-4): KAGVTQTPRYLIKTRGQQVTLSCSPISGHRSVSWYQQTPGQGLQFLFEYFSETQRNKGNFPGRFSGRQFSNSRSEMNVSTLELGDSALYLCASKNSSFEIQYFGAGTRLSVL.

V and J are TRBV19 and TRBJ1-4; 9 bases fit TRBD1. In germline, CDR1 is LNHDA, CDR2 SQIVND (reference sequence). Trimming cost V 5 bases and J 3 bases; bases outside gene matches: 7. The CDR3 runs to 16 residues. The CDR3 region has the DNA TGTGCCAGTAGTCTCGGACAGGGGCTATCTAATGAAAAACTGTTTTTT. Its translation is CASSLGQGLSNEKLFF.

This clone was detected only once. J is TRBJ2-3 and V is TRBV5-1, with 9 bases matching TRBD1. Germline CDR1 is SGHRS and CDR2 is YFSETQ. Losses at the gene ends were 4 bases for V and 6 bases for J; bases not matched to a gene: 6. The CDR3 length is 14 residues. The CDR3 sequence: CASSGGTGLDTQYF. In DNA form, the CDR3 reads TGCGCCAGCAGCGGAGGGACAGGGTTGGATACGCAGTATTTT.

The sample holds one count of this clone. CDR3 sequence: CASTDSGANVLTF. The CDR3 nucleotides read TGTGCCAGCACCGACTCTGGGGCCAACGTCCTGACTTTC. This chain joins TRBV11-3 and TRBJ2-6; D is unclear. The germline gives CDR1 SGHNT, CDR2 YENEEA. The CDR3 loop spans 13 amino acids. The ends were cut back, 7 bases at V and 0 bases at J, with 4 bases in the middle.

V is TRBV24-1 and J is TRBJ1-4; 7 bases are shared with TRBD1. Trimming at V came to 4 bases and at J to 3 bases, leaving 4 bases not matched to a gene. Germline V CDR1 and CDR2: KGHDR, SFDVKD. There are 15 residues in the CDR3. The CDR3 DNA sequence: TGTGCCACCAGTGACCCGGGACAGCCTAATGAAAAACTGTTTTTT. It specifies CATSDPGQPNEKLFF.

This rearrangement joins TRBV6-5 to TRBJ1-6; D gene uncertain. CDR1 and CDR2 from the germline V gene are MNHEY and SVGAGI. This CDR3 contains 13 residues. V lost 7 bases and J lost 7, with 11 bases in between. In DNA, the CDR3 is TGTGCCAGCACCCCAGGTGGAAATTCACCCCTCCACTTT. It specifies CASTPGGNSPLHF.

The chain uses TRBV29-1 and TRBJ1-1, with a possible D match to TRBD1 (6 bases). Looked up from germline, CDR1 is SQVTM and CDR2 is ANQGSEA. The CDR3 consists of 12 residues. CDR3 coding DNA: TGCATCGTAACGGGGGGCAACACTGAAGCTTTCTTT. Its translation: CIVTGGNTEAFF.

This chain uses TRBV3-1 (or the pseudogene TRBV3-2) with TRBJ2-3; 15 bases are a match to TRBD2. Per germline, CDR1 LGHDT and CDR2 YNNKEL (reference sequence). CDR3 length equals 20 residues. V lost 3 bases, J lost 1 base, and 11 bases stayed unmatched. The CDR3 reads CASSHYRTSGGAFGTDTQYF. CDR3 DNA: TGTGCCAGCAGCCACTACAGGACTAGCGGGGGGGCCTTTGGCACAGATACGCAGTATTTT.

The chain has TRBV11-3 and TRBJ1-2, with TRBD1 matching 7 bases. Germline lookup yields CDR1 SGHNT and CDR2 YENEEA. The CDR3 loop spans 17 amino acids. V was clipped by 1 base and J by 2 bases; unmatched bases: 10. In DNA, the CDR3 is TGTGCCAGCAGCTTAGCTCTGCCACAGGGGACGAACTATGGCTACACCTTC. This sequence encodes CASSLALPQGTNYGYTF.

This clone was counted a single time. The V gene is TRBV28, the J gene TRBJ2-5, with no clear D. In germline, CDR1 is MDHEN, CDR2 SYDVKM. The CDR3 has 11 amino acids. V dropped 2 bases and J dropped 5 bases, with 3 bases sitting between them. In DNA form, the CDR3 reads TGTGCCAGCAGTTTAAGGGAGACCCAGTACTTC. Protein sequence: CASSLRETQYF.

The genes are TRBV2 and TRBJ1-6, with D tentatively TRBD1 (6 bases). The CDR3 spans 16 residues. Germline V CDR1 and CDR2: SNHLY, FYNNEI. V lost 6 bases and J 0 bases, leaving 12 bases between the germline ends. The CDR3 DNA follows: TGTGCCAGCAGGGGGACATCGAGCTCCTATAATTCACCCCTCCACTTT. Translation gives CASRGTSSSYNSPLHF. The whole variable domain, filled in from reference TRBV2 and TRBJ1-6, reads EPEVTQTPSHQVTQMGQEVILRCVPISNHLYFYWYRQILGQKVEFLVSFYNNEISEKSEIFDDQFSVERPDGSNFTLKIRSTKLEDSAMYFCASRGTSSSYNSPLHFGNGTRLTVT.

The CDR3 sequence is CASSYHRGSGANVLTF. The CDR3 DNA reads TGTGCCAGCAGCTACCATAGGGGCTCTGGGGCCAACGTCCTGACTTTC. The chain combines TRBV3-1 (or the pseudogene TRBV3-2) with TRBJ2-6, with D possibly TRBD1 on 5 matching bases. V was trimmed by 5 bases and J by 0 bases, leaving 11 bases between them. The CDR3 has 16 residues. CDR1 and CDR2 (germline): LGHDT, YNNKEL (reference sequence).

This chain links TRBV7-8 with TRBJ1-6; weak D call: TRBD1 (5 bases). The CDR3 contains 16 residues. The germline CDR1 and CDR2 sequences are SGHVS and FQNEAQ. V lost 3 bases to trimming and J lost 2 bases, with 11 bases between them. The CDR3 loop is CASSFGGDPYNSPLHF. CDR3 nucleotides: TGTGCCAGCAGCTTTGGGGGGGACCCCTATAATTCACCCCTCCACTTT.

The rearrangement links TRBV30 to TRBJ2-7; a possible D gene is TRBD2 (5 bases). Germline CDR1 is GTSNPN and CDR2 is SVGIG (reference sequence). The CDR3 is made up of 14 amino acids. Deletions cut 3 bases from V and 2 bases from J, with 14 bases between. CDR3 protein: CAWRQEADTYEQYF. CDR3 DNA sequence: TGTGCCTGGAGGCAGGAGGCGGATACCTACGAGCAGTACTTC. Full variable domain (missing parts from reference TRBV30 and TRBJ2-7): SQTIHQWPATLVQPVGSPLSLECTVEGTSNPNLYWYRQAAGRGLQLLFYSVGIGQISSEVPQNLSASRPQDRQFILSSKKLLLSDSGFYLCAWRQEADTYEQYFGPGTRLTVT.

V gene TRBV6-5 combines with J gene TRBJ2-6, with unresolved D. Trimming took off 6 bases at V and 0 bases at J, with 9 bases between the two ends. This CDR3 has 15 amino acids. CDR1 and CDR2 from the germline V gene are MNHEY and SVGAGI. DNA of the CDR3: TGTGCCAGCAGGCTATATGACTCTGGGGCCAACGTCCTGACTTTC. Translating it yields CASRLYDSGANVLTF.

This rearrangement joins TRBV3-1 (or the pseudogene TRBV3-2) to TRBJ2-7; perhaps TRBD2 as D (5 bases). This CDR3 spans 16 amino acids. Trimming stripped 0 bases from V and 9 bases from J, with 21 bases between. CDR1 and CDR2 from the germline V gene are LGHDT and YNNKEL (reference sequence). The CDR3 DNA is TGTGCCAGCAGCCAAGAGGTCCGGACTCAGATGGGCGGGCAGTACTTC. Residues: CASSQEVRTQMGGQYF.

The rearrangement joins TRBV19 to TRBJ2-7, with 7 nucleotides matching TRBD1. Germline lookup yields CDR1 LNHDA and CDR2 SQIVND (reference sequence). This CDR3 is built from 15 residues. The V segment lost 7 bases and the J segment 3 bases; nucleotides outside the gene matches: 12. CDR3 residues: CASKNSGTEIYEQYF. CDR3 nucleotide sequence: TGTGCCAGTAAAAACTCCGGGACAGAAATCTACGAGCAGTACTTC.

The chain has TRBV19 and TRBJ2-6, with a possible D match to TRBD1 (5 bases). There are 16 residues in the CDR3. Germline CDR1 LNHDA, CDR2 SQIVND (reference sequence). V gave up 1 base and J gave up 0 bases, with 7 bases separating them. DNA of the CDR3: TGTGCCAGTAGTATAGGAACAGGCTCTGGGGCCAACGTCCTGACTTTC. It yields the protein CASSIGTGSGANVLTF. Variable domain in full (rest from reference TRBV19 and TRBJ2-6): DGGITQSPKYLFRKEGQNVTLSCEQNLNHDAMYWYRQDPGQGLRLIYYSQIVNDFQKGDIAEGYSVSREKKESFPLTVTSAQKNPTAFYLCASSIGTGSGANVLTFGAGSRLTVL.

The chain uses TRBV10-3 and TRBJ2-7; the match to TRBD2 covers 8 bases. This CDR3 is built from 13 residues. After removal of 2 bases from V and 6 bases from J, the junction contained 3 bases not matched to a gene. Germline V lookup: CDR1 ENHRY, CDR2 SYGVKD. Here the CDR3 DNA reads TGTGCCATCAGTGAGGTCGCGGGGGGCGAGCAGTACTTC. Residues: CAISEVAGGEQYF.

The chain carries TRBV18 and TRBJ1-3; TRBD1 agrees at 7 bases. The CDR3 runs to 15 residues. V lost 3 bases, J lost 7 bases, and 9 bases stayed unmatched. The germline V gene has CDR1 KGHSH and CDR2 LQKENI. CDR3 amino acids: CASSPWDSTDNTIYF. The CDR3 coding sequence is TGTGCCAGCTCACCTTGGGACAGCACGGACAACACCATATATTTT.

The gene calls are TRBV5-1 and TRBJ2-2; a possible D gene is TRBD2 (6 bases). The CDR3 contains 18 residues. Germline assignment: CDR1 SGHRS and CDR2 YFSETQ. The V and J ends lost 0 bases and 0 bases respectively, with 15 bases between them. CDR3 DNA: TGCGCCAGCAGCTTGGCTCTTAGCGGAGGAACGAACACCGGGGAGCTGTTTTTT. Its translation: CASSLALSGGTNTGELFF.

The CDR3 reads CASSRTARAGNTIYF. The CDR3 region has the DNA TGTGCCAGCAGCAGGACGGCTAGGGCTGGAAACACCATATATTTT. The J gene is TRBJ1-3, the V gene TRBV7-6; no reliable D call. This CDR3 region has 15 residues. Germline CDR1 SGHVS, CDR2 FNYEAQ. Trimming removed 5 bases from V and 2 bases from J, with 13 bases in between.

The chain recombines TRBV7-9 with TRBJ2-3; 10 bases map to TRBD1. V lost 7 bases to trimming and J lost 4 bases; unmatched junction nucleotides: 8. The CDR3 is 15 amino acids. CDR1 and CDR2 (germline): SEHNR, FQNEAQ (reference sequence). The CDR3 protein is CASTQGGQGPDTQYF. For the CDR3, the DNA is TGTGCCAGCACCCAAGGGGGACAGGGGCCAGATACGCAGTATTTT.

Written as DNA, the CDR3 is TGTGCCAGCAGCCCCCAGGTAACAGGGCTCTACGAGCAGTACTTC. Its protein product is CASSPQVTGLYEQYF. The chain uses TRBV7-2 and TRBJ2-7; a possible D gene is TRBD1 (6 bases). The CDR3 has 15 amino acids. Germline V lookup: CDR1 SGHTA, CDR2 FQGNSA. V gave up 5 bases and J gave up 3 bases, with 17 bases separating them. The whole variable domain, remainder taken from reference TRBV7-2 and TRBJ2-7, is GAGVSQSPSNKVTEKGKDVELRCDPISGHTALYWYRQSLGQGLEFLIYFQGNSAPDKSGLPSDRFSAERTGGSVSTLTIQRTQQEDSAVYLCASSPQVTGLYEQYFGPGTRLTVT.

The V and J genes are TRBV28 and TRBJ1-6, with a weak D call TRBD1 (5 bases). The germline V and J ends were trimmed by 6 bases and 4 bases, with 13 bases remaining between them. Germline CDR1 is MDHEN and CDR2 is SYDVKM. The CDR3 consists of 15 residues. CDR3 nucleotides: TGTGCCAGCAGCCCCGCCGGGGGGTATAATTCACCCCTCCACTTT. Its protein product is CASSPAGGYNSPLHF.

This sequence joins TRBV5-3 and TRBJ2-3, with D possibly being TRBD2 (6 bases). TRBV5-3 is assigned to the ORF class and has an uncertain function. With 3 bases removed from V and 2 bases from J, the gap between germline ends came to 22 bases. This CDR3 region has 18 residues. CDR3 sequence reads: CARSSSTVPSAYTDTQYF. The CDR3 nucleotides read TGTGCCAGAAGCTCCTCAACTGTCCCTAGCGCCTACACAGATACGCAGTATTTT.

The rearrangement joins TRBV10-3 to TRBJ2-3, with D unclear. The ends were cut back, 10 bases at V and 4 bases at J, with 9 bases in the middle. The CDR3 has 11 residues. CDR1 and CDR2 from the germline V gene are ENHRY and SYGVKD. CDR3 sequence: CATRMSDTQYF. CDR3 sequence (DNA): TGTGCCACTCGGATGTCAGATACGCAGTATTTT.

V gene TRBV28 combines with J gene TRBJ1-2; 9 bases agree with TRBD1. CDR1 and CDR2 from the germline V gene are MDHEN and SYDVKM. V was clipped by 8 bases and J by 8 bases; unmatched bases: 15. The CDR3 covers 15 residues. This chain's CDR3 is CASRPSGQGSGGYTF. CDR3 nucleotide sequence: TGTGCCAGCCGCCCCTCGGGACAGGGATCGGGAGGCTACACCTTC.

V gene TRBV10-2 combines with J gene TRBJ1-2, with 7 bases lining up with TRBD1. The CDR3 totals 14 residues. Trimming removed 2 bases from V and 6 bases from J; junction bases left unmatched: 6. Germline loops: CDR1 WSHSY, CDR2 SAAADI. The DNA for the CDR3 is TGCGCCAGCAGTGAGATTGCAGGGGGAGATGGCTACACCTTC. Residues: CASSEIAGGDGYTF.

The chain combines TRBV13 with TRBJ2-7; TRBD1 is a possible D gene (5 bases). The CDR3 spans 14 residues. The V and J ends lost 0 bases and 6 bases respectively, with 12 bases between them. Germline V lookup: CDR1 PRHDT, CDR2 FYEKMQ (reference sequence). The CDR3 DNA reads TGTGCCAGCAGCTTAGGTGGGGCTTGGGGCGAGCAGTACTTC. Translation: CASSLGGAWGEQYF.

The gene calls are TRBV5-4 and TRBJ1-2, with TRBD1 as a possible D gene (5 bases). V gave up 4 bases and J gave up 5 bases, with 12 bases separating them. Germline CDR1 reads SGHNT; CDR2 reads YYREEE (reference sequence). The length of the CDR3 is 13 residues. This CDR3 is CASSTPGGYGYTF. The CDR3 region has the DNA TGTGCCAGCAGCACGCCGGGGGGGTATGGCTACACCTTC.